This entry lists 18 T cell receptor beta chains sequenced from one sample in a study of identical twins. MiXCR was run by TCRdb on the 5' RACE reads, yielding one entry per CDR3 protein. The table records about 490,000 distinct CDR3 sequences, roughly 15% of them present only once. These same data were also listed under a study on yellow fever vaccine responses in identical twins.

The sequenced sample was CD4+ T cells sorted from blood. The origin of the receptors is a woman younger than 35 in good health.

The table lists this clonotype with a few counts. The chain combines TRBV24-1 with TRBJ2-1; TRBD2 matches at 7 bases. Per germline, CDR1 KGHDR and CDR2 SFDVKD. CDR3 size: 14 residues. Trimming took 6 bases from V and 6 from J; bases not matched to a gene: 7. The CDR3 spells CATSHSGISNEQFF. Written as DNA, the CDR3 is TGTGCCACCAGTCACAGCGGGATCTCCAATGAGCAGTTCTTC.

The chain has TRBV7-9 and TRBJ2-5, with D hard to call. This CDR3 contains 12 residues. Germline-derived CDR1 and CDR2 are SEHNR and FQNEAQ (reference sequence). V was cut by 3 bases and J by 3 bases, with 5 bases left in between. The CDR3 loop reads CASSFQKETQYF. The DNA of the CDR3 is TGTGCCAGCAGCTTCCAAAAAGAGACCCAGTACTTC.

This chain links TRBV7-8 with TRBJ2-2; 10 nucleotides line up with TRBD2. This CDR3 contains 16 residues. Germline V CDR1 and CDR2: SGHVS, FQNEAQ. Unmatched junction bases numbered 8, after V lost 1 base and J lost 9 bases. For the CDR3, the DNA is TGTGCCAGCAGCTTAGATGGACTAGCGGCGGCCCGGGAGCTGTTTTTT. Translation gives CASSLDGLAAARELFF.

The gene calls are TRBV5-8 and TRBJ2-7; D is undetermined. This CDR3 spans 16 amino acids. Trimming left V 0 bases short and J 1 base short, with 14 bases between. The germline gives CDR1 SGHTS, CDR2 YDEGEE. The CDR3 loop is CASSLVLAVSSYEQYF. In nucleotides, the CDR3 is TGTGCCAGCAGCTTGGTGTTGGCAGTCTCGTCCTACGAGCAGTACTTC.

The rearrangement links TRBV9 to TRBJ2-5; 9 nucleotides match TRBD2. CDR3 length equals 14 residues. The V segment lost 6 bases and the J segment 5 bases; nucleotides outside the gene matches: 8. Per germline, CDR1 SGDLS and CDR2 YYNGEE. The CDR3 sequence: CASNGGGARETQYF. The CDR3 DNA reads TGTGCCAGCAACGGCGGGGGGGCTAGGGAGACCCAGTACTTC. Full variable domain (outside the CDR3, taken from reference TRBV9 and TRBJ2-5): DSGVTQTPKHLITATGQRVTLRCSPRSGDLSVYWYQQSLDQGLQFLIQYYNGEERAKGNILERFSAQQFPDLHSELNLSSLELGDSALYFCASNGGGARETQYFGPGTRLLVL.

The chain employs TRBV9 and TRBJ2-1, with D perhaps matching TRBD1 or TRBD2 (5 bases each). The CDR3 is made up of 15 amino acids. Germline loops: CDR1 SGDLS, CDR2 YYNGEE. V lost 0 bases and J lost 8, with 15 bases in between. The CDR3 sequence: CASSVAGLLGDEQFF. The CDR3, as DNA: TGTGCCAGCAGCGTAGCGGGGCTACTGGGCGATGAGCAGTTCTTC.

This clonotype was seen only a few times. The chain employs TRBV5-1 and TRBJ1-1, with no clear D. The germline gives CDR1 SGHRS, CDR2 YFSETQ. Trimming removed 4 bases from V and 1 base from J, with 11 bases in between. CDR3 length: 14 amino acids. CDR3 sequence reads: CASSVSTGNTEAFF. The CDR3 DNA reads as TGCGCCAGCAGCGTCTCGACTGGGAACACTGAAGCTTTCTTT.

There are a few counts of this clonotype. The V and J genes are TRBV6-1 and TRBJ1-6; tentative D call: TRBD1 (5 bases). Germline V gives CDR1 MNHNS, CDR2 SASEGT. The CDR3 runs to 15 residues. V was trimmed by 4 bases and J by 6 bases, leaving 13 bases between them. The CDR3 DNA reads as TGTGCCAGCAGTGTTCAGACACAGGCTAATTCACCCCTCCACTTT. Protein product: CASSVQTQANSPLHF.

This clonotype was picked up one time. The junction does not match germline at one end; this may be a read error. The V and J genes are TRBV7-2 and TRBJ2-3; TRBD1 or TRBD2 may be the D gene (5 bases each). The CDR3 has 14 residues. CDR1 and CDR2 from the germline V gene are SGHTA and FQGNSA. CDR3: CAISFRDRTDTQYF. CDR3 nucleotide sequence: TGTGCCATCAGCTTCCGGGACCGCACAGATACGCAGTATTTT.

The rearrangement links TRBV27 to TRBJ1-1, with TRBD1 as a possible D gene (5 bases). This CDR3 is built from 14 residues. Trimming left V 6 bases short and J 0 bases short, with 11 bases between. Germline V gene data show CDR1 as MNHEY and CDR2 as SMNVEV (reference sequence). The CDR3 protein is CASRLGTVNTEAFF. As DNA, the CDR3 is TGTGCCAGCAGGCTCGGGACCGTGAACACTGAAGCTTTCTTT.

This clonotype was seen a few times. The rearrangement uses TRBV10-3 and TRBJ2-7; D is undetermined. The CDR3 has 13 amino acids. From germline, CDR1 is ENHRY and CDR2 SYGVKD. V lost 0 bases, J lost 5 bases, and 8 bases lay in between. As DNA, the CDR3 is TGTGCCATCAGTGAGTCCTTGGGCGACGAGCAGTACTTC. Its protein product is CAISESLGDEQYF.

The chain recombines TRBV29-1 with TRBJ1-1, with 7 bases aligning to TRBD1. The CDR3 runs 13 residues. J was trimmed by 1 base and V by 3 bases; bases with no gene match: 2. CDR1 and CDR2 from the germline V gene are SQVTM and ANQGSEA. The CDR3 DNA reads TGCAGCGTTGACAGGGGGAAGAACACTGAAGCTTTCTTT. Translated: CSVDRGKNTEAFF. Full variable domain (rest looked up from reference TRBV29-1 and TRBJ1-1): SAVISQKPSRDICQRGTSLTIQCQVDSQVTMMFWYRQQPGQSLTLIATANQGSEATYESGFVIDKFPISRPNLTFSTLTVSNMSPEDSSIYLCSVDRGKNTEAFFGQGTRLTVV.

The chain has TRBV7-9 and TRBJ2-1, with TRBD2 identical over 9 bases. Germline values: CDR1 SEHNR, CDR2 FQNEAQ (reference sequence). J gave up 0 bases and V 4 bases, and 4 bases lay outside the gene matches. The length of the CDR3 is 16 residues. The CDR3, as DNA: TGTGCCAGCAGCTCTAGCGGGAAGAGCTCCTACAATGAGCAGTTCTTC. Translation gives CASSSSGKSSYNEQFF.

The chain uses TRBV2 and TRBJ2-7; perhaps TRBD1 as D (5 bases). This CDR3 contains 14 residues. Trimming shortened V by 10 bases and J by 0 bases, and 16 bases separated the two germline ends. Germline V gene sequence: CDR1 SNHLY, CDR2 FYNNEI. Here the CDR3 reads CATKDTPSSYEQYV. CDR3 coding DNA: TGTGCCACCAAGGACACCCCCAGCTCCTACGAGCAGTACGTC.

V usage is TRBV5-1 and J usage is TRBJ2-2; TRBD2 aligns across 12 bases. This CDR3 has 18 amino acids. V lost 0 bases and J lost 1; bases outside the gene matches: 4. Germline CDR1 is SGHRS and CDR2 is YFSETQ. DNA of the CDR3: TGCGCCAGCAGCTTGGAACTAGCGGGGGGCCGGAACACCGGGGAGCTGTTTTTT. This gives the protein CASSLELAGGRNTGELFF.

This clonotype was recorded at least ten times. The V call is TRBV4-1, the J call TRBJ1-1; 8 positions match TRBD1. The CDR3 extends over 15 amino acids. Germline V gene data show CDR1 as MGHRA and CDR2 as YSYEKL. J gave up 2 bases and V 4 bases, and 6 bases lay outside the gene matches. The CDR3 loop reads CASSPGDRGNTEAFF. The CDR3 coding sequence is TGCGCCAGCAGCCCCGGCGACAGGGGAAACACTGAAGCTTTCTTT.

The chain has TRBV4-1 and TRBJ2-1, with D unresolved. V lost 4 bases and J lost 3, with 13 bases in between. Germline V lookup: CDR1 MGHRA, CDR2 YSYEKL. This CDR3 has 15 residues. The CDR3 is CASSLHPAVYNEQFF. Here the CDR3 DNA reads TGCGCCAGCAGCCTCCACCCGGCAGTCTACAATGAGCAGTTCTTC.

The sample holds a few counts of this clonotype. V and J are TRBV10-3 and TRBJ2-2; either TRBD1 or TRBD2 may supply D (5 bases each). Trimming took off 7 bases at V and 0 bases at J, with 9 bases between the two ends. CDR1 is ENHRY, CDR2 SYGVKD, per germline. CDR3 length equals 14 residues. Here the CDR3 DNA reads TGTGCCATCAATCGGGGCGCGAACACCGGGGAGCTGTTTTTT. It yields the protein CAINRGANTGELFF.